This T cell receptor (beta chain) was sequenced during a study of blood T cell repertoires in COVID-19. Looking at the study overall: Nucleic acid was either cDNA or gDNA, and it came from T cells, B-cell-depleted T cells, or PBMCs.

The data were produced by immunoSEQ multiplex PCR, yet TCRdb's version contains in-frame clones alone and is incomplete. The top ten clones hold 3% to 4% of a sample with about 260,000 clones, just under 90% of them seen once. CDR3 length: 15 residues. CDR1 is SGHRS, CDR2 YFSETQ, per germline. V dropped 4 bases and J dropped 8; count of bases not matched to a gene: 6. The clonotype originates from a woman between 40 and 55 years old with acute or convalescent COVID-19. The chain employs TRBV5-1 and TRBJ2-1, with TRBD2 matching 13 bases. Input material: peripheral blood. As DNA, the CDR3 is TGCGCCAGCAGCCCACTAGCGGGGGGGCCCTATGAGCAGTTCTTC. Translating it yields CASSPLAGGPYEQFF.